This T cell receptor beta chain was sequenced in a study of OX40 agonist ivuxolimab in advanced cancers. Study overall: Six ivuxolimab dose levels, 0.01 to 10 mg/kg, were given intravenously every 2 weeks. Treatment received earlier with anti-PD-1, anti-PD-L1 or anti-CTLA-4 agents was allowed, and more than 35% had some.

This CDR3 contains 13 residues. V lost 6 bases, J lost 3 bases, and 9 bases lay in between. CDR1 is MDHEN, CDR2 SYDVKM, per germline. General observations from the study: The work left the antigen specificity of expanded peripheral T cells undetermined.

Generated by immunoSEQ multiplex PCR, the TCRdb table keeps only in-frame clones and is missing some. This table has about 75,000 clones, around 86% appearing once. As regards this clone: Its target is unknown. This sample also contains other DNA sequences that code for the same CDR3.

It was autoimmune disease history or systemic immunosuppression that excluded patients. Sequencing used CD4+ or CD8+ T cells sorted from blood, obtained in a trial of the OX40 agonist ivuxolimab. The receptor's source is an adult with an advanced solid tumor such as melanoma, head and neck, liver or kidney cancer. This rearrangement joins TRBV28 to TRBJ1-3; D gene ambiguous. In DNA form, the CDR3 reads TGTGCCAGCAGCACCGGGAATGGAAACACCATATATTTT. The encoded protein is CASSTGNGNTIYF. Supplemented by reference TRBV28 and TRBJ1-3, the full variable domain reads DVKVTQSSRYLVKRTGEKVFLECVQDMDHENMFWYRQDPGLGLRLIYFSYDVKMKEKGDIPEGYSVSREKKERFSLILESASTNQTSMYLCASSTGNGNTIYFGEGSWLTVV.